The following is a T cell receptor beta chain sequence with its context. The antigen remains undetermined. The data stem from a study of T cells in Graves' hyperthyroidism and ophthalmopathy. General observations from the study: Ophthalmopathy, which appeared later, was predicted by the model a median around 6.9 months before onset.

Germline V CDR1 and CDR2: SGHTA, FQGTGA. V was cut by 5 bases and J by 5 bases, with 16 bases left in between. This CDR3 has 15 residues. Authors of the study amplified TCR beta CDR3 regions from RNA transcripts. HTBI primers were employed in a first-round RT-PCR of the TCR CDR3. TCRdb reprocessed the multiplex PCR reads via MiXCR and lists one record per CDR3 protein. The table lists under 130,000 distinct CDR3 sequences, 47% of them singletons. Clinical symptoms, serum thyroxine and TRAb, thyroid ultrasound and orbital computed tomography together formed the diagnostic basis. The chain has TRBV7-3 and TRBJ2-1, with D unclear. The sequence derives from a man between 40 and 49 years old with Graves' hyperthyroidism. The material sequenced was blood. The DNA for the CDR3 is TGTGCCAGCAGCAATTACTCCGAGCCGGACAATGAGCAGTTCTTC. It yields the protein CASSNYSEPDNEQFF.